The clone carrying this T cell receptor beta chain was observed a few times. Its antigen is unidentified. TCRdb reprocessed the 5' RACE reads with MiXCR, giving one entry per CDR3 protein. The sample shows 300,000 to 450,000 distinct CDR3 sequences, more than 5.5% of them seen only once. Germline CDR1 and CDR2: DFQATT and SNEGSKA (reference sequence). V lost 0 bases and J 5 bases, leaving 14 bases between the germline ends. The CDR3 length is 14 residues. These data are taken from a study of T cells after yellow fever vaccination. As for the study in general: Researchers used SMART-Seq v4 Ultra Low Input to prepare fractions that had low cell numbers.

Overall study findings and caveats: Contaminants from the bulk population, in the form of abundant clonotypes, could be found in FACS-sorted repertoires. Compared with primary, the secondary response was weaker and peaked at day 5, not 15.

The V and J genes are TRBV20-1 and TRBJ2-7; perhaps TRBD2 as D (5 bases). The origin of this receptor is a man younger than 40 who received the YFV17D yellow fever vaccine. Sequenced here: PBMCs, sampled 5 days after the yellow fever booster vaccination. The CDR3 loop reads CSARDRRGNHEQYF. The CDR3 coding sequence is TGCAGTGCTAGAGATCGGAGAGGGAACCACGAGCAGTACTTC.